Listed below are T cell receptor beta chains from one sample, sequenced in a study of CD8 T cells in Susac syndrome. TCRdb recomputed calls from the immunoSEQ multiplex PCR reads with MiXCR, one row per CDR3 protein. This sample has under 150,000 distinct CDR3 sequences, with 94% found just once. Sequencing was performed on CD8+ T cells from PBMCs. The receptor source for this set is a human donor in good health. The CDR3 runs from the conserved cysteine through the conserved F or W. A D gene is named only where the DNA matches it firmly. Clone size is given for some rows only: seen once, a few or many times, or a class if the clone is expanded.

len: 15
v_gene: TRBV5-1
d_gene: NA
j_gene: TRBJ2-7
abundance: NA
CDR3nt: TGCGCCAGCAGCTTGGGGGGGTCCTATATCGACGAGCAGTACTTC
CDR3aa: CASSLGGSYIDEQYF

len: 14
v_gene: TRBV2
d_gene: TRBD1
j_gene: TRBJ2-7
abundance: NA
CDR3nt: TGTGCCAGCAGTGAAGCGGCAGGGGGATACGAGCAGTACTTC
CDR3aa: CASSEAAGGYEQYF

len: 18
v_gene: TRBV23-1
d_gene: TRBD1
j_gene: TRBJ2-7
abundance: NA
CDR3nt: TGCGCCAGCAGACTCGACAGGGCGAAGGCCCCCCTCTGTTACGAGCAGTACTTC
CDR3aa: CASRLDRAKAPLCYEQYF

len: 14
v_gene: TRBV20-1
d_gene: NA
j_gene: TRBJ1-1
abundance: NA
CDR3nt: TGCAGTGCAGGGTGGGGTTTTAAGAACACTGAAGCTTTCTTT
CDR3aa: CSAGWGFKNTEAFF

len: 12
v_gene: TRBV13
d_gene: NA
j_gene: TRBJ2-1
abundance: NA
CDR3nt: TGTGCCAGCAGCTTCCAGCGGAATGAGCAGTTCTTC
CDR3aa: CASSFQRNEQFF

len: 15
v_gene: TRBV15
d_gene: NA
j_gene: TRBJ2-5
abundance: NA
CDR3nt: TGTGCCACCAGCAGAGATTCCAGGGCTGGAGAGACCCAGTACTTC
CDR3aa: CATSRDSRAGETQYF

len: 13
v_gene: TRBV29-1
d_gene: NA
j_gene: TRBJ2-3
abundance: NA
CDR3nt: TGCAGCGTTCCCGGACAAAACACAGATACGCAGTATTTT
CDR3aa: CSVPGQNTDTQYF

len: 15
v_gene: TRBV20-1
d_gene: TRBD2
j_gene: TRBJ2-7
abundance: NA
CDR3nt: TGCAGTGCGGAACCAACCGGGACTAGCGGCTACGAGCAGTACTTC
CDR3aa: CSAEPTGTSGYEQYF

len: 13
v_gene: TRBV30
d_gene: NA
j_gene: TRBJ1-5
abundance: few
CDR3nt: TGTGCCTGGAGTGTACAGGTAAATCAGCCCCAGCATTTT
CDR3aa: CAWSVQVNQPQHF

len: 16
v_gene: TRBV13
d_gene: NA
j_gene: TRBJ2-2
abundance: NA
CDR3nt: TGTGCCAGCAGCCTCGGGACTCCCGTGAACACCGGGGAGCTGTTTTTT
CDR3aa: CASSLGTPVNTGELFF

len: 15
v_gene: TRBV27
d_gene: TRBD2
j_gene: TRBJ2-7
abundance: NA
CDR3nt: TGTGCCAGCAGTACGGTGCGGGAGCATTCCTACGAGCAGTACTTC
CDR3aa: CASSTVREHSYEQYF

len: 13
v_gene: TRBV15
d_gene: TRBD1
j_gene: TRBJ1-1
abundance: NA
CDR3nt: TGTGCCACCAGCAGAGGGGACAGGTCGGGAGCTTTCTTT
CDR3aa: CATSRGDRSGAFF

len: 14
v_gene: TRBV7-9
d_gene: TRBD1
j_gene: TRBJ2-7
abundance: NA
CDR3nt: TGTGCCAGCACCCAGGGACAGCTCTCCTACGAGCAGTACTTC
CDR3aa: CASTQGQLSYEQYF

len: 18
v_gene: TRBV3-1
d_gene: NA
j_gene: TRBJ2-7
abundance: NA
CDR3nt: TGTGCCAGCAGCATAATAAGACGGACAAGCCCAGGCATCTACGAGCAGTACTTC
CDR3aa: CASSIIRRTSPGIYEQYF

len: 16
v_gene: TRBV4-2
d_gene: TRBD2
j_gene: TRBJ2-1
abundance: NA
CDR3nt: TGTGCCAGCAGCCCAGGGACTAGCGGGATATGGAATGAGCAGTTCTTC
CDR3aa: CASSPGTSGIWNEQFF

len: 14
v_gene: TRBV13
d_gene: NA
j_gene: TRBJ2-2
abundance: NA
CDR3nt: TGTGCCAGCAGCTTAGGAAGAACCACCGGGGAGCTGTTTTTT
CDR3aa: CASSLGRTTGELFF

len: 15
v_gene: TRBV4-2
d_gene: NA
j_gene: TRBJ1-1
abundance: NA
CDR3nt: TGTGCCAGCAGCCACCCCGGGACAACGAACACTGAAGCTTTCTTT
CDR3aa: CASSHPGTTNTEAFF

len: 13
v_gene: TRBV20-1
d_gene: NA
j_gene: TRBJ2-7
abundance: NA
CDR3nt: TGCAGTGCCAGATTCGCGGGAAACTACGAGCAGTACTTC
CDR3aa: CSARFAGNYEQYF

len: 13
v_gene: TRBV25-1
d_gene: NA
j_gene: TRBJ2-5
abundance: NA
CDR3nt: TGTGCCAGCAGTCCGGGACCTGGGGAGACCCAGTACTTC
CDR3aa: CASSPGPGETQYF

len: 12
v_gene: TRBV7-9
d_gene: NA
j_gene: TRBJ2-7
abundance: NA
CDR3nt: TGTGCCAGTAGTGACAAGCCCTACGAGCAGTACTTC
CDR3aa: CASSDKPYEQYF

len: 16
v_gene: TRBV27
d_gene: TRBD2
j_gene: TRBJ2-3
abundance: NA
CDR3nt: TGTGCCAGCAGTCGACCGGGACTAGCGGGCACAGATACGCAGTATTTT
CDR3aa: CASSRPGLAGTDTQYF

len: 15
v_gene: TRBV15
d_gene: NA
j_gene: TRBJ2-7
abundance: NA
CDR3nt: TGTGCCACCAGCAGAGCTGGCCTGGGGCACTACGAGCAGTACTTC
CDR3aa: CATSRAGLGHYEQYF

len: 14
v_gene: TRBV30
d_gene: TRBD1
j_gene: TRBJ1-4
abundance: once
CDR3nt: TGTGCCTGGGGATGGGACAGTAAAAATGAAAAACTGTTTTTT
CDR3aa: CAWGWDSKNEKLFF

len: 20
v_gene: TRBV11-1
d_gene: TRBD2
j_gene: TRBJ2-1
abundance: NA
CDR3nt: TGTGCCAGCAGCCCGAAAGAAGGACTAGCGGGGAGGGGGATTTACAATGAGCAGTTCTTC
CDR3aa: CASSPKEGLAGRGIYNEQFF

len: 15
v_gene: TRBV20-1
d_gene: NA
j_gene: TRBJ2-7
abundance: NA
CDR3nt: TGCAGTGCTAGAGATGGTAACGGGCCGGCCTACGAGCAGTACTTC
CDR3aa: CSARDGNGPAYEQYF

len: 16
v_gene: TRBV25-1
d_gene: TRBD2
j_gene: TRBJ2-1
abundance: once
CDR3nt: TGTGCCAGCAGCCGAATCCTAGCGGGAGGGAACAATGAGCAGTTCTTC
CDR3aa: CASSRILAGGNNEQFF

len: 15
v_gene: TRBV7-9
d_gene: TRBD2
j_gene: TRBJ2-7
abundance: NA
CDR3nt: TGTGCCATCGCGGGACTAGCGGGAGGGCCGGGGGAGCAGTACTTC
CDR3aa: CAIAGLAGGPGEQYF

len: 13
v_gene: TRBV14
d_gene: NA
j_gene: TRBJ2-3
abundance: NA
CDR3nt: TGTGCCAGCAGTTACCGTGGGGGACCTACGCAGTATTTT
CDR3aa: CASSYRGGPTQYF

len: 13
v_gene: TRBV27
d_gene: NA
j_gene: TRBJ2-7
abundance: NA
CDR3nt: TGTGCCAGCAGTGAAAGGGGTCCTTACGAGCAGTACTTC
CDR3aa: CASSERGPYEQYF

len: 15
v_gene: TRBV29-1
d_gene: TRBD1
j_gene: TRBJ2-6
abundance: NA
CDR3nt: TGCAGCGTTGGACAGGGCCGCTCTGGGGCCAACGTCCTGACTTTC
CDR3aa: CSVGQGRSGANVLTF

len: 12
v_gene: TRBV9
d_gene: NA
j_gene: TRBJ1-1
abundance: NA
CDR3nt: TGTGCCAGCGGGACGGGGAACACTGAAGCTTTCTTT
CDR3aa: CASGTGNTEAFF

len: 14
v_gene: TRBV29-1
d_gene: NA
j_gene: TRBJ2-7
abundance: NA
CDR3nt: TGCAGCGTTGAAATTGGAGACAGCTCCTACGAGCAGTACTTC
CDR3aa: CSVEIGDSSYEQYF

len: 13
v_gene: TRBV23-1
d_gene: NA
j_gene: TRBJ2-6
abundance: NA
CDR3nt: TGCGCCAGCAGACTCTCTGGGGCCAACGTCCTGACTTTC
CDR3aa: CASRLSGANVLTF